This T cell receptor beta chain emerged from a study of identical twins' blood T cells (dated by TCRdb to 2013 to 2014). In terms of the full investigation: Around 52 million Illumina reads were obtained across around twelve libraries, of which six were alpha-chain libraries and six were beta-chain libraries. To assess how genetics influences repertoire formation, the study used next-generation sequencing to compare the TCR alpha and beta chain repertoires of three pairs of monozygous twins.

Six healthy women forming three monozygous twin pairs were used as donors. All three twin pairs had been reared together and were thought likely to have met the same infectious agents and vaccines. TCR cDNA libraries were prepared from RNA that had been isolated from peripheral blood mononuclear cells. From V the trimming removes 6 bases and from J it removes 4 bases, while the gene matches leave 10 bases of the junction unaccounted for. CDR1 and CDR2 (SEHNR, FQNEAQ) derive from the germline V gene (reference sequence). There are 15 amino acids in the CDR3, from cysteine to phenylalanine inclusive. Of all the DNA, just the CDR3 is kept, 45 bases in frame from base 1. This clonotype has a handful of counts. The target of this receptor is not known. No base quality information exists; no much larger clone differs at one position. The method behind the library was 5' RACE. The run used an Illumina Genome Analyzer IIx. RNA-based TCR cDNA libraries were prepared by a previously described protocol with several modifications. To prevent cross-contamination, sample-specific barcodes were introduced on both ends of each TCR cDNA library during cDNA synthesis and amplification. The original pipeline was this. Between about 90,000 and nearly 500,000 clonotypes were identified per individual, with roughly 2.2 to 3.6 million CDR3-containing reads per library. After reads with improper barcode index combinations were thrown out, a cloneset for each library was built using the MiTCR software. While assembling CDR3 clonotypes, MiTCR corrected PCR and sequencing errors and either filtered or rescued low-quality reads. Artificial out-of-frame clonotypes were mapped to in-frame sequences, with one indel allowed in the CDR3, and then removed. Similarity in V and J gene usage between donors was calculated as the Jensen-Shannon divergence divided by the mean entropy. TCRdb reprocessed the public reads (quality trimming at Q25 with fastp, clone calling with MiXCR) and kept in-frame beta chains. Rows merge per CDR3 protein into single entries with the most common DNA and genes. V and J calls and clone size were set by TCRdb, not the authors. Across this sample there are about 370,000 distinct CDR3 sequences, with roughly 30% seen only once. The ten largest clones take up around 5.6% of the sample.

Overall study outcomes, separate from this receptor: Because the twins were reared together, environmental influences could not be ruled out as the explanation for twin similarity. Looking at the most abundant TCRbeta clonotypes, every donor had more CDR3 sequences in common with her twin than with unrelated donors. How many CDR3 clonotypes two donors shared depended mainly on the product of their cloneset sizes, and the twins did not clearly stray from this trend. Twin pairs were reported to be markedly more alike in V gene usage than unrelated donors were, even when looking at non-selected out-of-frame TCRbeta clonotypes. The study stated that the proposed role of the TCRalpha J segment in MHC recognition during thymic selection needs to be validated by independent studies.

The receptor was derived from a woman aged 18 to 55 in good health. The chain joins TRBV7-9 to TRBJ2-3; a stretch of 7 junction bases matches TRBD1. Sequencing was performed on PBMCs. The CDR3 region reads CASRQLTTGPDTQYF. The sequenced DNA: TGTGCCAGCAGACAACTTACGACAGGGCCAGATACGCAGTATTTT.